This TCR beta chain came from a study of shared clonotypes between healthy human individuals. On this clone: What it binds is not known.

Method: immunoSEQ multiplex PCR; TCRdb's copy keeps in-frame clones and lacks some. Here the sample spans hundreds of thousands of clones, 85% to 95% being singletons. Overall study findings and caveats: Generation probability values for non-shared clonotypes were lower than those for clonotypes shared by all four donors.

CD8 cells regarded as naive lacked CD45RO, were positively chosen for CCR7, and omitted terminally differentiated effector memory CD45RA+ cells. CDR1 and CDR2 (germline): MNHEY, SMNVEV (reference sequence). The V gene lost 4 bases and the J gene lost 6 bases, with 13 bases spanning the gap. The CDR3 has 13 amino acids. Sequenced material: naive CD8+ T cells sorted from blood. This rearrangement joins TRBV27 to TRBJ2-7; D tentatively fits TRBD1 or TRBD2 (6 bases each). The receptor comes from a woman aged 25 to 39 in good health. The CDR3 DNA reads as TGTGCCAGCAGTTGGGGGGCAGGGAGCGAGCAGTACTTC. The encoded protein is CASSWGAGSEQYF.